This passage covers 31 T cell receptor beta chains from one sample sequenced in a study of a mutant IDH1 vaccine in newly diagnosed glioma. The protocol was immunoSEQ multiplex PCR, while the TCRdb copy is restricted to in-frame clones and leaves out a portion. The sample shows 40,000 or so clones, less than 85% of them seen only once. The antigens these receptors bind are not known. The time point: week 23, last vaccination. Alongside topical imiquimod, each dose of vaccine comprised 300 ug of mutant IDH1 20-mer peptide. The source material was PBMCs, sampled from a glioma patient whose treatment included an IDH1 peptide vaccine. The source of these receptors is a woman younger than 35 with glioma. Some clones in this sample may be carry-over from other donors' samples.

The chain combines TRBV13 with TRBJ2-3; 7 nucleotides match TRBD2. The V segment lost 5 bases and the J segment 7 bases; nucleotides outside the gene matches: 15. This CDR3 comprises 16 residues. Germline V gives CDR1 PRHDT, CDR2 FYEKMQ (reference sequence). The CDR3 region is CASSPLRGEAPHTQYF. DNA for the CDR3: TGTGCCAGCAGCCCCCTACGGGGGGAGGCACCTCATACGCAGTATTTT. Together with reference TRBV13 and TRBJ2-3, the CDR3 gives the full variable domain: AAGVIQSPRHLIKEKRETATLKCYPIPRHDTVYWYQQGPGQDPQFLISFYEKMQSDKGSIPDRFSAQQFSDYHSELNMSSLELGDSALYFCASSPLRGEAPHTQYFGPGTRLTVL.

The genes are TRBV6-5 and TRBJ1-1; 9 bases match TRBD1. Germline V lookup: CDR1 MNHEY, CDR2 SVGAGI. The CDR3 spans 14 residues. The V segment lost 6 bases and the J segment 4 bases; nucleotides outside the gene matches: 6. The CDR3 sequence: CASSRQGGGTEAFF. CDR3 DNA: TGTGCCAGCAGCCGACAGGGGGGGGGCACTGAAGCTTTCTTT.

The chain uses TRBV5-1 and TRBJ2-2; D unclear. Between the trimmed V and J ends, which lost 0 bases and 5 bases, there was a span of 5 bases. The germline V gene has CDR1 SGHRS and CDR2 YFSETQ. CDR3 length: 13 residues. The CDR3 DNA follows: TGCGCCAGCAGCTTGGGGGGAACCGGGGAGCTGTTTTTT. It is translated as CASSLGGTGELFF. The full variable domain, completed using reference TRBV5-1 and TRBJ2-2, is KAGVTQTPRYLIKTRGQQVTLSCSPISGHRSVSWYQQTPGQGLQFLFEYFSETQRNKGNFPGRFSGRQFSNSRSEMNVSTLELGDSALYLCASSLGGTGELFFGEGSRLTVL.

V gene TRBV2 combines with J gene TRBJ1-1; 8 positions match TRBD1. The CDR3 runs 14 residues. The V gene end was trimmed by 1 base and the J gene end by 3 bases; junction bases not matched to a gene: 1. Per germline, CDR1 SNHLY and CDR2 FYNNEI. CDR3: CASSEGTGHTEAFF. The CDR3 coding sequence is TGTGCCAGCAGTGAAGGGACAGGGCACACTGAAGCTTTCTTT.

This sequence joins TRBV30 and TRBJ1-4; D unclear. Trimming stripped 0 bases from V and 8 bases from J, with 10 bases between. The germline V gene has CDR1 GTSNPN and CDR2 SVGIG (reference sequence). The CDR3 consists of 13 residues. Here the CDR3 reads CAWSVRTVEKLFF. CDR3 DNA sequence: TGTGCCTGGAGTGTACGAACAGTCGAAAAACTGTTTTTT.

The chain carries TRBV7-9 and TRBJ2-7; TRBD2 matches at 10 bases. This CDR3 is built from 16 residues. The germline gives CDR1 SEHNR, CDR2 FQNEAQ (reference sequence). J lost 10 bases, V lost 5 bases, and 17 bases had no gene match. The CDR3, as DNA: TGTGCCAGCAGCCCCGCCGGGCTAGCGGGGGCTTCCGGACAGTACTTC. Its protein is CASSPAGLAGASGQYF. The full variable domain, completed using reference TRBV7-9 and TRBJ2-7, is DTGVSQNPRHKITKRGQNVTFRCDPISEHNRLYWYRQTLGQGPEFLTYFQNEAQLEKSRLLSDRFSAERPKGSFSTLEIQRTEQGDSAMYLCASSPAGLAGASGQYFGPGTRLTVT.

The rearrangement uses TRBV5-1 and TRBJ1-1; possible D gene TRBD1, 6 bases. The CDR3 runs to 15 residues. Germline V lookup: CDR1 SGHRS, CDR2 YFSETQ. Trimming left V 5 bases short and J 3 bases short, with 17 bases between. The CDR3 sequence is CASRTMAGDYTEAFF. The DNA for the CDR3 is TGCGCCAGCAGAACCATGGCAGGGGACTACACTGAAGCTTTCTTT.

The rearrangement joins TRBV29-1 to TRBJ2-1; tentatively, D is TRBD2 (5 bases). With 7 bases removed from V and 1 base from J, the gap between germline ends came to 8 bases. Germline CDR1 and CDR2: SQVTM and ANQGSEA. There are 12 residues in the CDR3. The CDR3 sequence: CSATGSYNEQFF. CDR3 coding DNA: TGCAGCGCAACGGGGTCCTACAATGAGCAGTTCTTC.

CDR3 loop: CASSLGLGYTF. The CDR3 DNA reads as TGTGCCAGTAGTCTGGGACTTGGCTACACCTTC. The genes are TRBV19 and TRBJ1-2, with a weak D call TRBD1 (5 bases). V was shortened by 5 bases and J by 7 bases, with 8 bases between the two germline ends. The CDR3 runs to 11 residues. Germline lookup yields CDR1 LNHDA and CDR2 SQIVND (reference sequence).

The V call is TRBV6-1, the J call TRBJ2-7; D unclear. Trimming stripped 7 bases from V and 2 bases from J, with 12 bases between. Per germline, CDR1 MNHNS and CDR2 SASEGT. The CDR3 length is 13 residues. CDR3 amino acids: CASTEGYPYEQYF. CDR3 DNA: TGTGCCAGCACAGAAGGGTACCCCTACGAGCAGTACTTC.

The CDR3 DNA reads TGTGCCAGTAGTATTCGGACAACTAGCACAGATACGCAGTATTTT. The encoded protein is CASSIRTTSTDTQYF. V and J are TRBV19 and TRBJ2-3; tentative D call: TRBD1 (5 bases). V lost 3 bases to trimming and J lost 0 bases, with 10 bases between them. Germline loops: CDR1 LNHDA, CDR2 SQIVND (reference sequence). The CDR3 extends over 15 amino acids.

This clone was detected only a few times. V and J are TRBV9 and TRBJ2-7; no clear D gene. The CDR3 is 15 amino acids. V was trimmed by 4 bases and J by 0 bases, leaving 14 bases between them. Germline loops: CDR1 SGDLS, CDR2 YYNGEE. CDR3 sequence (DNA): TGTGCCAGCAGCCTGGGGTCGCAGAGCTCCTACGAGCAGTACTTC. It is translated as CASSLGSQSSYEQYF. Supplemented by reference TRBV9 and TRBJ2-7, the full variable domain reads DSGVTQTPKHLITATGQRVTLRCSPRSGDLSVYWYQQSLDQGLQFLIQYYNGEERAKGNILERFSAQQFPDLHSELNLSSLELGDSALYFCASSLGSQSSYEQYFGPGTRLTVT.

This chain uses TRBV5-1 with TRBJ2-1; 8 nucleotides align to TRBD2. Per germline, CDR1 SGHRS and CDR2 YFSETQ. V shed 0 bases and J 4 bases; nucleotides not matched to a gene: 3. This CDR3 has 15 amino acids. CDR3 sequence: CASSLEAGAYNEQFF. The CDR3 DNA reads as TGCGCCAGCAGCTTGGAAGCGGGAGCGTACAATGAGCAGTTCTTC.

The rearrangement joins TRBV7-9 to TRBJ2-2, with D uncertain. This CDR3 has 16 residues. From germline, CDR1 is SEHNR and CDR2 FQNEAQ (reference sequence). Trimming removed 4 bases from V and 0 bases from J, with 12 bases in between. The CDR3 loop reads CASSSAGSANTGELFF. The DNA of the CDR3 is TGTGCCAGCAGCTCGGCCGGGTCGGCGAACACCGGGGAGCTGTTTTTT.

Note on this clone: Within the sample, other DNA sequences also encode this same CDR3. The rearrangement joins TRBV27 to TRBJ1-3; D call uncertain. With 2 bases removed from V and 1 base from J, the gap between germline ends came to 3 bases. CDR1 is MNHEY and CDR2 is SMNVEV in the germline V gene (reference sequence). This CDR3 is 13 amino acids long. As DNA, the CDR3 is TGTGCCAGCAGTTTAAATTCTGGAAACACCATATATTTT. Protein: CASSLNSGNTIYF.

The chain uses TRBV5-4 and TRBJ2-2, with TRBD1 matching over 7 bases. CDR1 and CDR2 from the germline V gene are SGHNT and YYREEE (reference sequence). V dropped 4 bases and J dropped 4; count of bases not matched to a gene: 7. The CDR3 is 15 amino acids. The CDR3 DNA sequence: TGTGCCAGCAGCCCTATCCAGGGGGTCACCGGGGAGCTGTTTTTT. This codes for CASSPIQGVTGELFF.

The V and J genes are TRBV6-5 and TRBJ1-2, with no clear D. The length of the CDR3 is 15 residues. CDR1 and CDR2 (germline): MNHEY, SVGAGI. V lost 7 bases to trimming and J lost 2 bases, with 17 bases between them. The CDR3 DNA sequence: TGTGCCAGCATTGGGTTAGGCAGGCAGAACTATGGCTACACCTTC. Residues: CASIGLGRQNYGYTF.

This chain uses TRBV7-9 with TRBJ1-2; the match to TRBD1 covers 7 bases. Germline loops: CDR1 SEHNR, CDR2 FQNEAQ (reference sequence). This CDR3 has 16 residues. J gave up 8 bases and V 5 bases, and 17 bases lay outside the gene matches. The CDR3 DNA reads as TGTGCCAGCAGCCAAAGCTGGTTGGGGCGGACAGGCGGCTACACCTTC. This sequence encodes CASSQSWLGRTGGYTF. The variable domain in full, with the rest retrieved from reference TRBV7-9 and TRBJ1-2, is DTGVSQNPRHKITKRGQNVTFRCDPISEHNRLYWYRQTLGQGPEFLTYFQNEAQLEKSRLLSDRFSAERPKGSFSTLEIQRTEQGDSAMYLCASSQSWLGRTGGYTFGSGTRLTVV.

The DNA for the CDR3 is TGCAGCGCTGAGGGGGGTGAGGCCAAAAACATTCAGTACTTC. Translated: CSAEGGEAKNIQYF. V usage is TRBV29-1 and J usage is TRBJ2-4; the D gene could be TRBD1 or TRBD2 (6 bases each). In germline, CDR1 is SQVTM, CDR2 ANQGSEA. Trimming took 7 bases from V and 1 from J, leaving 14 bases between them. CDR3 length: 14 residues.

This chain connects TRBV30 to TRBJ2-5, with no clear D. The CDR3 consists of 16 residues. Germline CDR1 is GTSNPN and CDR2 is SVGIG (reference sequence). The V gene lost 3 bases and the J gene lost 1 base, with 18 bases spanning the gap. This CDR3 reads CAWRRSSPPIQETQYF. CDR3 DNA sequence: TGTGCCTGGAGGAGGTCTTCGCCTCCCATCCAAGAGACCCAGTACTTC.

The chain carries TRBV5-1 and TRBJ2-3, with D perhaps being TRBD1 or TRBD2 (5 bases each). This CDR3 has 16 residues. Trimming took off 0 bases at V and 1 base at J, with 12 bases between the two ends. Germline assignment: CDR1 SGHRS and CDR2 YFSETQ. CDR3 region: CASSLGPGLGTDTQYF. In DNA form, the CDR3 reads TGCGCCAGCAGCTTGGGGCCGGGGCTTGGCACAGATACGCAGTATTTT.

This clone has a single count. The chain carries TRBV11-2 and TRBJ1-2; the D gene is possibly TRBD1 (6 bases). With 8 bases removed from V and 14 bases from J, the gap between germline ends came to 24 bases. Germline CDR1 and CDR2: SGHAT and FQNNGV. This CDR3 comprises 13 residues. The DNA of the CDR3 is TGTGCCAGCGGAGTACCTAAAGGAGGGACACAGACCTTC. This codes for CASGVPKGGTQTF.

The CDR3, as DNA: TGCAGCGTTGAAGTGGGGAGCGAGGGCTACACCTTC. Its translation is CSVEVGSEGYTF. J is TRBJ1-2 and V is TRBV29-1, with no clear D. The CDR3 length is 12 residues. Germline values: CDR1 SQVTM, CDR2 ANQGSEA. Trimming left V 1 base short and J 8 bases short, with 11 bases between. Together with reference TRBV29-1 and TRBJ1-2, the CDR3 gives the full variable domain: SAVISQKPSRDICQRGTSLTIQCQVDSQVTMMFWYRQQPGQSLTLIATANQGSEATYESGFVIDKFPISRPNLTFSTLTVSNMSPEDSSIYLCSVEVGSEGYTFGSGTRLTVV.

This chain links TRBV7-2 with TRBJ2-2, with D tentatively TRBD2 (6 bases). Deletions cut 1 base from V and 5 bases from J, with 11 bases between. Germline V CDR1 and CDR2: SGHTA, FQGNSA. This CDR3 has 15 amino acids. CDR3 protein: CASSLGGGGTGELFF. As DNA, the CDR3 is TGTGCCAGCAGCTTAGGTGGGGGAGGAACCGGGGAGCTGTTTTTT. The full variable domain, its missing parts supplied by reference TRBV7-2 and TRBJ2-2, is GAGVSQSPSNKVTEKGKDVELRCDPISGHTALYWYRQSLGQGLEFLIYFQGNSAPDKSGLPSDRFSAERTGGSVSTLTIQRTQQEDSAVYLCASSLGGGGTGELFFGEGSRLTVL.

V gene TRBV4-1 combines with J gene TRBJ2-7; D remains ambiguous. The ends were cut back, 0 bases at V and 0 bases at J, with 9 bases in the middle. The CDR3 length is 15 residues. CDR1 and CDR2 (germline): MGHRA, YSYEKL. CDR3: CASSQESMSSYEQYF. The DNA of the CDR3 is TGCGCCAGCAGCCAAGAATCGATGAGCTCCTACGAGCAGTACTTC.

This clone has a handful of counts. The chain recombines TRBV6-5 with TRBJ1-5; 8 positions match TRBD1. Germline CDR1 is MNHEY and CDR2 is SVGAGI. CDR3 length: 15 residues. After removal of 5 bases from V and 3 bases from J, the junction contained 6 bases not matched to a gene. CDR3 DNA: TGTGCCAGCAGTAGGACAGGGTGGGACAATCAGCCCCAGCATTTT. Translating gives CASSRTGWDNQPQHF.

The chain has TRBV4-1 and TRBJ2-1; TRBD2 matches 8 bases. The V gene's germline CDR1 is MGHRA and CDR2 YSYEKL. The ends lost 3 bases at V and 6 bases at J; junction bases unmatched: 7. This CDR3 contains 15 residues. CDR3 in amino acids: CASSQAGTRFNEQFF. The CDR3 nucleotides read TGCGCCAGCAGCCAGGCCGGGACTAGATTCAATGAGCAGTTCTTC.

V is TRBV14 and J is TRBJ1-1, with 7 bases matching TRBD1. J was trimmed by 3 bases and V by 0 bases; bases with no gene match: 4. This CDR3 is 15 amino acids long. Looked up from germline, CDR1 is SGHDN and CDR2 is FVKESK. For the CDR3, the DNA is TGTGCCAGCAGCCAAGATCTAGGGGGCGACACTGAAGCTTTCTTT. Protein: CASSQDLGGDTEAFF.

This clone appeared a few times. The CDR3 DNA reads as TGTGCCACTAGAGGGGGGGAGGACTATGGCTACACCTTC. This encodes CATRGGEDYGYTF. This chain uses TRBV2 with TRBJ1-2, with D maybe TRBD1 (6 bases). This CDR3 has 13 residues. Trimming stripped 10 bases from V and 3 bases from J, with 15 bases between. The germline CDR1 and CDR2 sequences are SNHLY and FYNNEI.

Details on this clone: This sample also contains other DNA sequences that code for the same CDR3. This sequence joins TRBV5-6 and TRBJ1-1, with D possibly being TRBD1 (6 bases). The CDR3 sequence is 15 residues long. Germline-derived CDR1 and CDR2 are SGHDT and YYEEEE. Trimming cost V 0 bases and J 6 bases, with 15 bases left between them. CDR3 residues: CASSLAGGAGAEAFF. Written as DNA, the CDR3 is TGTGCCAGCAGCTTGGCGGGCGGGGCAGGGGCTGAAGCTTTCTTT.

This chain joins TRBV27 and TRBJ1-2, with 7 bases matching TRBD1. CDR3 length equals 14 residues. CDR1 and CDR2 (germline): MNHEY, SMNVEV (reference sequence). The J segment lost 9 bases and the V segment lost 5 bases, leaving 12 bases of the junction unmatched. This CDR3 reads CASSGAGGGYSYTF. The CDR3 DNA reads TGTGCCAGCAGTGGAGCAGGGGGGGGTTATAGCTACACCTTC.